Reported below is one T cell receptor beta chain. The antigen is undetermined. Investigators reverse transcribed all isolated RNA, so they sequenced expressed TCRB transcripts. Profiled with immunoSEQ multiplex PCR; TCRdb holds only in-frame clones, not every one. Of about 230,000 clones listed, 9.6% are singletons. The CDR3 spans 16 residues. Losses at the gene ends were 3 bases for V and 4 bases for J; bases not matched to a gene: 4. Germline CDR1 reads SGHNT; CDR2 reads YYREEE (reference sequence). The data belong to a study of beta chain features in type 1 diabetes. Study summary: Sorted cells from all samples, numbering fewer than 120,000,000, were examined.

Whole-study results and caveats: Cells with high TCR expression could be over-represented when cDNA is sequenced.

The chain is built from TRBV5-4 and TRBJ2-1; TRBD2 matches at 13 bases. The TCR originated in a woman between 18 and 29 years old in good health. The specimen was naive CD4+ T cells from blood. The CDR3 nucleotides read TGTGCCAGCAGCTGGGGGACTAGCGGGAAGTACAATGAGCAGTTCTTC. This sequence encodes CASSWGTSGKYNEQFF.